This T cell receptor beta chain appears in the sequencing data of a study of a mutant IDH1 vaccine in newly diagnosed glioma. Across the whole study: Averaging around 40 years of age, treated patients were about 60% male and about 38% female.

The CDR3 is 17 amino acids. Germline CDR1 is LNHDA and CDR2 is SQIVND (reference sequence). The ends lost 5 bases at V and 5 bases at J; junction bases unmatched: 14. The repertoire was sequenced with immunoSEQ multiplex PCR; TCRdb's copy has only in-frame clones and lacks some. The sample shows roughly 120,000 clones, about four fifths of them seen only once. Described time point: week 11, during vaccination. Every vaccine dose comprised 300 ug of mutant IDH1 20-mer peptide plus topical imiquimod. For this clone: The target antigen is unknown.

This chain links TRBV19 with TRBJ2-1, with 8 nucleotides matching TRBD2. The clonotype was recovered from a man aged 40-50 years with glioma. Specimen: PBMCs, collected from a glioma patient whose treatment included an IDH1 peptide vaccine. The DNA for the CDR3 is TGTGCCAGTAGTGCCCCCTCGGGGGCGGGAGGCCACAATGAGCAGTTCTTC. Translating gives CASSAPSGAGGHNEQFF.